The 19 T cell receptor beta chains below all came from one sample that was sequenced in a study of shared clonotypes between healthy human individuals. This table comes from immunoSEQ multiplex PCR, and its TCRdb copy is limited to in-frame clones, with some not included. The data contain approximately 470,000 clones, around 73% of them seen just once; the ten biggest clones take up approximately 12%. Sequencing used PBMCs. The receptors originated from a woman in her 40s in good health. Some clones in this sample may be carry-over from other donors' samples.

As to this clone: The identical CDR3 is also encoded by other nucleotide sequences in the sample. The chain carries TRBV11-3 and TRBJ1-1; no reliable D call. V was clipped by 5 bases and J by 2 bases, with 9 bases between them. CDR1 and CDR2 (germline): SGHNT, YENEEA. This CDR3 has 13 residues. This CDR3 reads CASSPGQNTEAFF. As DNA, the CDR3 is TGTGCCAGCAGCCCAGGCCAAAACACTGAAGCTTTCTTT.

This clone was detected only once. The chain recombines TRBV9 with TRBJ2-7; possible D gene TRBD2, 5 bases. Per the germline V gene, CDR1 is SGDLS and CDR2 is YYNGEE. The CDR3 covers 15 residues. V dropped 0 bases and J dropped 0 bases, with 10 bases sitting between them. The CDR3 sequence is CASSVGVGSSYEQYF. The CDR3 DNA reads TGTGCCAGCAGCGTAGGCGTGGGGAGCTCCTACGAGCAGTACTTC.

A note on this clone: Given a far larger clone just one base away, this is likely a sequencing read error. This chain uses TRBV19 with TRBJ1-5; the D is unclear. The CDR3 runs 13 residues. The V gene's germline CDR1 is LNHDA and CDR2 SQIVND (reference sequence). V lost 5 bases and J lost 7, with 12 bases in between. The CDR3 DNA is TGTGCCAGTAGTGAGTTCCGAGGGCAGCCCCAGCATTTT. This codes for CASSEFRGQPQHF.

There are many counts of this clone. The CDR3 DNA reads as TGTGCCAGCAGCGTCGGACAGGGATATCAGTACTTC. Translating it yields CASSVGQGYQYF. The chain recombines TRBV11-2 with TRBJ2-7, with TRBD1 matching 8 bases. This CDR3 is built from 12 residues. The junction had 7 bases not matched to a gene; V was cut back by 5 bases and J by 10 bases. The germline V gene has CDR1 SGHAT and CDR2 FQNNGV.

The chain employs TRBV19 and TRBJ2-1, with a possible D match to TRBD2 (5 bases). V was shortened by 5 bases and J by 4 bases, with 15 bases between the two germline ends. CDR1 and CDR2 from the germline V gene are LNHDA and SQIVND (reference sequence). The CDR3 length is 15 residues. The CDR3 sequence: CASSRSEGRYNEQFF. The CDR3 region has the DNA TGTGCCAGTAGTCGGAGCGAGGGCCGTTACAATGAGCAGTTCTTC.

This chain links TRBV19 with TRBJ2-1; 10 bases match TRBD1. The CDR3 spans 16 residues. Losses at the gene ends were 3 bases for V and 6 bases for J; bases not matched to a gene: 8. CDR1 and CDR2 (germline): LNHDA, SQIVND (reference sequence). CDR3 nucleotide sequence: TGTGCCAGTAGTATTCAACGGACAGGGGGAGTCAATGAGCAGTTCTTC. Residues: CASSIQRTGGVNEQFF.

This clone was detected only once. The chain couples TRBV11-1 to TRBJ2-1; unclear D gene. The CDR3 is 17 amino acids. V gave up 1 base and J gave up 2 bases, with 15 bases separating them. Germline V gene sequence: CDR1 SGHAT, CDR2 FQDESV (reference sequence). In DNA form, the CDR3 reads TGTGCCAGCAGCTTAGAATCGGTAGCAGTCGCCTACAATGAGCAGTTCTTC. This translates into CASSLESVAVAYNEQFF.

J is TRBJ1-6 and V is TRBV19; D may be TRBD1 (5 bases). CDR1 is LNHDA and CDR2 is SQIVND in the germline V gene (reference sequence). V shed 3 bases and J shed 9 bases, with 18 bases lying between them. CDR3 length: 16 amino acids. This CDR3 reads CASSMRSGTGGSPLHF. CDR3 sequence (DNA): TGTGCCAGTAGTATGAGATCCGGGACTGGGGGTTCACCCCTCCACTTT.

This clone was recorded at least ten times. The chain couples TRBV6-1 to TRBJ2-1; a weak D match, TRBD2 (6 bases). V was clipped by 7 bases and J by 7 bases, with 14 bases between them. The V gene's germline CDR1 is MNHNS and CDR2 SASEGT. The CDR3 sequence is 13 residues long. The CDR3 spells CASIHSGGNEQFF. The CDR3 coding sequence is TGTGCCAGCATACACAGCGGAGGGAATGAGCAGTTCTTC.

The V call is TRBV6-5, the J call TRBJ1-1, with TRBD1 as a possible D gene (6 bases). Per germline, CDR1 MNHEY and CDR2 SVGAGI. This CDR3 region has 14 residues. Trimming removed 5 bases at V and 7 bases at J, with 17 bases between. The CDR3 here is CASSGLGGGGEAFF. CDR3 bases: TGTGCCAGCAGTGGACTGGGGGGGGGCGGTGAAGCTTTCTTT.

The chain uses TRBV27 and TRBJ2-1, with D uncertain. Trimming removed 6 bases at V and 8 bases at J, with 8 bases between. In germline, CDR1 is MNHEY, CDR2 SMNVEV (reference sequence). CDR3 length equals 11 residues. The chain's CDR3 is CASSSNHEQFF. The CDR3 DNA reads TGTGCCAGCAGCTCGAATCATGAGCAGTTCTTC.

V gene TRBV9 combines with J gene TRBJ2-7, with 9 bases lining up with TRBD1. Germline-derived CDR1 and CDR2 are SGDLS and YYNGEE. The J segment lost 4 bases and the V segment lost 2 bases, leaving 4 bases of the junction unmatched. The CDR3 is 14 residues long. The CDR3 protein is CASSVGTGRYEQYF. The CDR3 DNA reads as TGTGCCAGCAGCGTGGGGACAGGGAGATACGAGCAGTACTTC.

The chain has TRBV2 and TRBJ1-2, with D tentatively TRBD1 (6 bases). Germline CDR1 reads SNHLY; CDR2 reads FYNNEI. The CDR3 runs 13 residues. V lost 7 bases and J 0 bases, leaving 9 bases between the germline ends. The CDR3, as DNA: TGTGCCAGCACGACAGGATCTAACTATGGCTACACCTTC. It yields the protein CASTTGSNYGYTF. The entire variable domain, with the rest obtained from reference TRBV2 and TRBJ1-2, is as follows: EPEVTQTPSHQVTQMGQEVILRCVPISNHLYFYWYRQILGQKVEFLVSFYNNEISEKSEIFDDQFSVERPDGSNFTLKIRSTKLEDSAMYFCASTTGSNYGYTFGSGTRLTVV.

The CDR3 DNA reads as TGTGCCAGCAGCCCCCGGCTAGCGGGAGATGTCGAGCAGTACTTC. This encodes CASSPRLAGDVEQYF. The chain employs TRBV7-9 and TRBJ2-7, with 10 bases matching TRBD2. The CDR3 consists of 15 residues. CDR1 and CDR2 (germline): SEHNR, FQNEAQ (reference sequence). The V segment lost 5 bases and the J segment 6 bases; nucleotides outside the gene matches: 10.

The chain joins TRBV2 to TRBJ1-1, with D maybe TRBD1 (6 bases). Trimming took off 3 bases at V and 1 base at J, with 12 bases between the two ends. Germline-derived CDR1 and CDR2 are SNHLY and FYNNEI. This CDR3 is 15 amino acids long. In DNA form, the CDR3 reads TGTGCCAGCAGTGAGGAACGGGGGCGGAACACTGAAGCTTTCTTT. Translated: CASSEERGRNTEAFF.

This chain connects TRBV6-6 to TRBJ1-2; D ambiguous. V lost 5 bases to trimming and J lost 3 bases, with 13 bases between them. The CDR3 length is 14 residues. Germline values: CDR1 MNHNY, CDR2 SVGAGI (reference sequence). The CDR3: CASSRSMADYGYTF. The CDR3 coding sequence is TGTGCCAGCAGTCGTTCAATGGCGGACTATGGCTACACCTTC.

This sequence joins TRBV7-2 and TRBJ1-2; D unclear. The CDR3 has 14 residues. V lost 1 base to trimming and J lost 2 bases, with 8 bases between them. CDR1 and CDR2 from the germline V gene are SGHTA and FQGNSA. The CDR3 sequence is CASSLDPGNYGYTF. Here the CDR3 DNA reads TGTGCCAGCAGCTTAGATCCCGGAAACTATGGCTACACCTTC. Full variable domain (remainder filled in from reference TRBV7-2 and TRBJ1-2): GAGVSQSPSNKVTEKGKDVELRCDPISGHTALYWYRQSLGQGLEFLIYFQGNSAPDKSGLPSDRFSAERTGGSVSTLTIQRTQQEDSAVYLCASSLDPGNYGYTFGSGTRLTVV.

For this clone: A far bigger clonotype differs at one base, so this is likely a read error. The chain couples TRBV27 to TRBJ1-2; perhaps TRBD1 as D (5 bases). CDR1 is MNHEY and CDR2 is SMNVEV in the germline V gene (reference sequence). Trimming pared 5 bases from V and 10 bases from J, leaving 23 bases between. The CDR3 totals 15 residues. The DNA of the CDR3 is TGTGCCAGCAGTCGACCCCCCCCGGGGACCCATGACTACACCTTC. It yields the protein CASSRPPPGTHDYTF.

The chain recombines TRBV5-4 with TRBJ2-3, with 8 bases aligning to TRBD1. Germline values: CDR1 SGHNT, CDR2 YYREEE (reference sequence). With V trimmed by 5 bases and J by 1 base, 6 bases remained unmatched. This CDR3 comprises 15 residues. CDR3 region: CASSADRGRTDTQYF. In nucleotides, the CDR3 is TGTGCCAGCAGTGCTGACAGGGGTCGCACAGATACGCAGTATTTT.